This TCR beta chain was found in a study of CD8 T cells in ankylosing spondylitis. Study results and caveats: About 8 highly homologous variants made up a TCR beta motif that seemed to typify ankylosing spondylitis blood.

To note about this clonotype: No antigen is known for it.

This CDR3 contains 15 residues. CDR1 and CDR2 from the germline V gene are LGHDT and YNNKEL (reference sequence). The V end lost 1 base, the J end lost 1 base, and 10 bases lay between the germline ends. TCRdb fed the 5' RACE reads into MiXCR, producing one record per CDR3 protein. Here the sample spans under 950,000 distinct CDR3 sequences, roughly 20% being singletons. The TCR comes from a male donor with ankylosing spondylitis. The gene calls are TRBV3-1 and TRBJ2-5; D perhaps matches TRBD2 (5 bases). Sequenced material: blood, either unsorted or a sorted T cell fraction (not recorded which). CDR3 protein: CASSQVVAGQETQYF. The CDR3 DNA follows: TGTGCCAGCAGCCAAGTTGTGGCGGGCCAAGAGACCCAGTACTTC.